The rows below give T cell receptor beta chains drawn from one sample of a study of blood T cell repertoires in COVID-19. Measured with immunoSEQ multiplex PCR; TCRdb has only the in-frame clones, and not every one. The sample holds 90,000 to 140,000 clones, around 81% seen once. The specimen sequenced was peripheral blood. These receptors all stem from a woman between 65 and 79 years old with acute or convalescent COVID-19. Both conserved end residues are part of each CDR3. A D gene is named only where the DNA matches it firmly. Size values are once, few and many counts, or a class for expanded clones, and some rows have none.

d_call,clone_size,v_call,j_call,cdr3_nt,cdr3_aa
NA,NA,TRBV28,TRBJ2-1,TGTGCCAGCAGTTTAGAAGCTTACAATGAGCAGTTCTTC,CASSLEAYNEQFF
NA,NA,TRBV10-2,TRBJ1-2,TGCGCCAGCAGTGAGTCGTTAGTTGGCTACACCTTC,CASSESLVGYTF
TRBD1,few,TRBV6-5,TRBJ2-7,TGTGCCAGCGAGCGGACAGGGGGACCTTACGAGCAGTACTTC,CASERTGGPYEQYF
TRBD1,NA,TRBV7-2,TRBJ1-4,TGTGCCAGCAGCAGGCCGGGACAGGGGGGTGAAAAACTGTTTTTT,CASSRPGQGGEKLFF
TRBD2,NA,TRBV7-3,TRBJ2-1,TGTGCCAGCAGCTTAACAGCGGCTAGCGGGCGCGGGGAGCAGTTCTTC,CASSLTAASGRGEQFF
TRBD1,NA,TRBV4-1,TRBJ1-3,TGCGCCAGCAGCCAAGAGGACAGGGGGCACCATGGAAACACCATATATTTT,CASSQEDRGHHGNTIYF
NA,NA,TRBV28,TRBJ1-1,TGTGCCAGCAGGCCGGGGGGGATGAACACTGAAGCTTTCTTT,CASRPGGMNTEAFF
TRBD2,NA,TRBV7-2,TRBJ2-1,TGTGCCAGCAGCTTGGGGGGGCTAGCGGGACGGGATGAGCAGTTCTTC,CASSLGGLAGRDEQFF
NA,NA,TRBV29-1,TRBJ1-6,TGCAGCACTGGGGTAGGGAGATACTATAATTCACCCCTCCACTTT,CSTGVGRYYNSPLHF
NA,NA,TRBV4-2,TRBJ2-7,TGTGCCAGCAGCCAAGGTACCACCCGGGACTACGAGCAGTACTTC,CASSQGTTRDYEQYF
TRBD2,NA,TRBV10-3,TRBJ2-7,TGTGCCATCAGTGAGCTAGCGGGGGAGGGCGAGCAGTACTTC,CAISELAGEGEQYF
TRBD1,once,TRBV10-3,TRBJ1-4,TGTGCCATCAGTGAGAGGGGGACAGGGGAAATGGAAAAACTGTTTTTT,CAISERGTGEMEKLFF
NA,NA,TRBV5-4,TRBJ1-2,TGTGCCAGCAGCTTGGATAGCTATGGCTACACCTTC,CASSLDSYGYTF
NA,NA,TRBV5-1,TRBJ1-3,TGCGCCAGCAGCCCCGGGAGAACCGGGACCATATATTTT,CASSPGRTGTIYF
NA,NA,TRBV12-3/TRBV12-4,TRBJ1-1,TGTGCCAGCAGTAACAGGGTTTACCCTGAAGCTTTCTTT,CASSNRVYPEAFF
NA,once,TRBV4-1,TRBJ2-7,TGCGCCAGCAGCCAAGTTACAGGCGGCTACGAGCAGTACTTC,CASSQVTGGYEQYF
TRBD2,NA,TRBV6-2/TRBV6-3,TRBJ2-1,TGTGCCAGCAGTTACAGGGCTAGCGGAAACAATGAGCAGTTCTTC,CASSYRASGNNEQFF
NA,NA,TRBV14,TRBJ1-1,TGTGCCAGCAGCCAAGTATCAGGGTACACTGAAGCTTTCTTT,CASSQVSGYTEAFF
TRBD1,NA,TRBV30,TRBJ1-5,TGTGCCGGTTCAACAGGGGGCGGGCAGCCCCAGCATTTT,CAGSTGGGQPQHF
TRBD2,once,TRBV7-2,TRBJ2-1,TGTGCCAGCAGCTTAGTGTGGAGCGGGGATTTTGTTGAGCAGTTCTTC,CASSLVWSGDFVEQFF
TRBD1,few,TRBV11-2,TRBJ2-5,TGTGCCAGCAGCTCCGAAGACAGGGCGAGGGAGACCCAGTACTTC,CASSSEDRARETQYF
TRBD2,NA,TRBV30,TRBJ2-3,TGTGCCTGGGGACTAGGCACAGATACGCAGTATTTT,CAWGLGTDTQYF
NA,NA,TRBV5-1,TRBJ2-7,TGCGCCAGCAGCTTGGTACAGGGTAGCTCCTACGAGCAGTACTTC,CASSLVQGSSYEQYF
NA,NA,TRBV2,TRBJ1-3,TGTGCCAGCAGAGCGCGGGACGCCTCTGGAAACACCATATATTTT,CASRARDASGNTIYF
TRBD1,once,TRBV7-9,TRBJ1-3,TGTGCCAGCAGCTCGACAGGGATGAACACCATATATTTT,CASSSTGMNTIYF
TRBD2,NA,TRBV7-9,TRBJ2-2,TGTGCCAGCAGCTTATTAGCGGGAGGGCCAATCGGGGAGCTGTTTTTT,CASSLLAGGPIGELFF
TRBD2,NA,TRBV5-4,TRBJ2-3,TGTGCCAGCAGCTCCCAGCGGGGGGGGATGCTGACAGATACGCAGTATTTT,CASSSQRGGMLTDTQYF
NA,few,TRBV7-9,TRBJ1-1,TGTGCCAGCAGCGCACGTGACAGTGAAGCTTTCTTT,CASSARDSEAFF
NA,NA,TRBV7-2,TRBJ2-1,TGTGCCAGCAGCTTAGACAGGATTGATGAGCAGTTCTTC,CASSLDRIDEQFF
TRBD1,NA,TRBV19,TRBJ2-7,TGTGCCAGTAGTATGCAAGGACAGGGGGGCTACGAGCAGTACTTC,CASSMQGQGGYEQYF
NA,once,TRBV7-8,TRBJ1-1,TGTGCCAGCAGCTTAGGCGGGGCCTGGGCGATGAACACTGAAGCTTTCTTT,CASSLGGAWAMNTEAFF
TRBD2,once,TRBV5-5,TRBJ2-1,TGTGCCAGCAGCTTCCTAGCGGGGGGGCCCAATGAGCAGTTCTTC,CASSFLAGGPNEQFF
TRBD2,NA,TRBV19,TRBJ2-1,TGTGCCAGTAGTATGAAAGGCGGGGGGGCAAATGAGCAGTTCTTC,CASSMKGGGANEQFF